The present T cell receptor beta chain was sequenced within a study of T-cell memory formation after mild COVID-19 (dated by TCRdb to the early 2020s). With respect to the entire study: Most TCR sequence clusters were specific to one of the two donors. In a couple of donors, T-cell clones that expanded and contracted after mild COVID-19 were tracked by sequencing TCRalpha and TCRbeta repertoires over time. Two young, previously healthy adult volunteers, one female and one male, were included in the cohort.

Points the paper makes about the study in general: Only a couple of mild cases were covered by the study, and larger cohorts that include severe cases with pre-infection samples were considered necessary. Whether the second-wave clones peaking on day 37 were SARS-CoV-2 specific was not confirmed. Clones that contracted from day 15 to 85 showed balanced CD4/CD8 phenotypes, whereas a second wave of clones that expanded from day 15 to 37 leaned towards CD4+. The detection of some responding clones in pre-infection memory suggests that pre-existing cross-reactive memory T cells joined the SARS-CoV-2 response. Contracting CD4+ clones were found mainly in CM and EM memory subsets, while CD8+ clones were enriched in EMRA.

On this clonotype itself: Its recognized antigen is unknown. Base quality data are lacking; no much larger clone is found one base away.

PBMCs were isolated by Ficoll-Paque density gradient centrifugation. Instrument on record: Illumina NovaSeq 6000. TCRalpha and TCRbeta cDNA libraries were built by 5'RACE with constant-segment primers, adding sample barcodes and unique molecular identifiers. RNA was extracted from every sample with Trizol reagent. Libraries were amplified in two PCR steps, with a second sample barcode and Illumina TruSeq adapters added in the second step. Sequencing of libraries was performed on an Illumina NovaSeq with 2 x 150 bp paired-end reads. Processing in the source paper ran as follows. Reads were demultiplexed and collapsed into UMI-guided consensus sequences with migec v1.2.7. Using mixcr v2.1.11, UMI consensuses were aligned to TRA and TRB V and J templates and then assembled into clonotypes. A clonotype was counted as expanded or contracted only when both edgeR and NoisET called the clonotype significant, with the noise models trained on biological replicates. For edgeR calls, the thresholds were a false discovery rate-adjusted p below 0.01 and a log2 fold-change of 1. As an exploratory analysis of dynamics, max-normalized trajectories of the 1000 most abundant clonotypes were examined by PCA with hierarchical clustering. Separately sequenced CD4+ and CD8+ repertoires were used to assign a CD4 or CD8 phenotype to each responding clone. TCRdb redid the processing of the public reads, applying fastp at Q25 and MiXCR, and retained in-frame beta chains. Each record represents a unique CDR3 protein, reported with the most common genes and DNA among its rows. These V and J calls originate from TCRdb's pipeline instead of the authors' own analysis. Within this sample are a few hundred thousand distinct CDR3 sequences, with around an eighth of them counted one time only. The ten largest clones represent roughly a fifth of the sample.

V and J are truncated by 2 bases and 4 bases respectively, leaving an intervening sequence of 9 bases. The germline V gene (reference sequence) sets CDR1 to SEHNR and CDR2 to FQNEAQ. From its cysteine to its valine, the CDR3 spans 13 amino acids. Only the CDR3 DNA is retained, 39 bases long and in frame from the first base. The TCR was taken from a man aged 18 to 29 who had mild COVID-19 (a few samples of this study predate the infection). The sample titles of this study are shuffled in the database, so cell type and time point are left out; the donor was told from shared clones. The chain is made from TRBV7-9 and TRBJ2-7, with no reliable assignment of the D segment. Sequencing was done on a sample of PBMCs or a T cell subset sorted from them (not recorded which). The nucleotide sequence is TGTGCCAGCAGCTTACCCCCTCGGTACGAGCAGTACGTC. Its translation is CASSLPPRYEQYV.